Listed below are T cell receptor beta chains from one sample, sequenced in a study of blood T cell repertoires in COVID-19. Some clones are missing from TCRdb's copy, which holds only in-frame ones; the method was immunoSEQ multiplex PCR. This sample has under 300,000 clones, with roughly nine tenths found just once. Source material: peripheral blood. Receptor source: a woman between 25 and 40 years old with COVID-19, enrolled during active disease. CDR3s include the opening cysteine and the closing phenylalanine or tryptophan. The D gene is left open where the match is weak. Clone size is not always given. Where it is, it says once, few, many or a class for expanded clones.

TRBD2,.,TRBV7-7,TRBJ2-2,TGTGCCAGCAGCTTAGCTCGCGGACTAGCGCCGGGAGACACCGGGGAGCTGTTTTTT,CASSLARGLAPGDTGELFF
.,.,TRBV5-1,TRBJ2-7,TGCGCCAGCAGCATGGTAGGGGCAAGGCCGGGGGACGAGCAGTACTTC,CASSMVGARPGDEQYF
.,.,TRBV10-2,TRBJ1-5,TGCGCCAGCAGTGAGTCGAGGGCAGGGGGCAATCAGCCCCAGCATTTT,CASSESRAGGNQPQHF
TRBD1,.,TRBV4-1,TRBJ1-3,TGCGCCAGCAGCCAGCCGACAGGGACTGCTGGAAACACCATATATTTT,CASSQPTGTAGNTIYF
.,.,TRBV29-1,TRBJ2-7,TGCAGCGTTGCAAGGGGGTATCGGAACGAGCAGTACTTC,CSVARGYRNEQYF
.,.,TRBV7-2,TRBJ2-3,TGTGCCAGCAGCTTGGGCGGGACCCTTAGCACAGATACGCAGTATTTT,CASSLGGTLSTDTQYF
.,.,TRBV5-4,TRBJ2-1,TGTGCCAGCAGCATAGCACGCGATGAGCAGTTCTTC,CASSIARDEQFF
.,once,TRBV15,TRBJ1-2,TGTGCCACCAGCACCCGGACAGATTATGGCTACACCTTC,CATSTRTDYGYTF
TRBD1,.,TRBV10-3,TRBJ1-2,TGTGCCATCAGTGCCCGGCCCCGGGACAGTCCCTATGGCTACACCTTC,CAISARPRDSPYGYTF
.,.,TRBV6-5,TRBJ2-2,TGTGCCAGCAGCGGACATGGTTGGAGCACCGGGGAGCTGTTTTTT,CASSGHGWSTGELFF
TRBD2,few,TRBV29-1,TRBJ2-2,TGCAGCGTAGTGACTAGCGCGAACACCGGGGAGCTGTTTTTT,CSVVTSANTGELFF
.,once,TRBV7-9,TRBJ1-1,TGTGCCAGCAGCCCCCCTTACGGACAGAGAATGAACACTGAAGCTTTCTTT,CASSPPYGQRMNTEAFF
.,.,TRBV19,TRBJ1-2,TGTGCCAGTATGCGGGGGGCCCCTAACTATGGCTACACCTTC,CASMRGAPNYGYTF
TRBD2,.,TRBV28,TRBJ2-5,TGTGCCAGCAGTTCAGGACTAGCGGGACCCCAAGAGACCCAGTACTTC,CASSSGLAGPQETQYF
TRBD2,.,TRBV3-1/TRBV3-2,TRBJ2-1,TGTGCCAGCAGCCTATGGACTAGTAAGGGTGAGCAGTTCTTC,CASSLWTSKGEQFF
TRBD1,.,TRBV6-5,TRBJ1-1,TGTGCCAGCGGACAGGGGGCTGAAGCTTTCTTT,CASGQGAEAFF
TRBD1,.,TRBV18,TRBJ2-6,TGTGCCAGCTCACCAAGGACCGGGACAGGGGGGACTGGGGCCAACGTCCTGACTTTC,CASSPRTGTGGTGANVLTF
.,.,TRBV3-1/TRBV3-2,TRBJ1-1,TGTGCCAGCAGCCAAGATTTGGGGCGGCGCACTGAAGCTTTCTTT,CASSQDLGRRTEAFF
TRBD1,.,TRBV3-1/TRBV3-2,TRBJ1-6,TGTGCCAGCAGCCAAGTTCATTCGGGGACAGGGTATAATTCACCCCTCCACTTT,CASSQVHSGTGYNSPLHF
TRBD1,.,TRBV18,TRBJ2-2,TGTGCCAGCTCACCACGGACAGGGAAAACCGGGGAGCTGTTTTTT,CASSPRTGKTGELFF
.,.,TRBV7-9,TRBJ1-2,TGTGCCAGCAGCCCAATTACCCAACTCCTAGACTATGGCTACACCTTC,CASSPITQLLDYGYTF
.,once,TRBV29-1,TRBJ1-1,TGCAGCGCCCGACAGGACATAAACACTGAAGCTTTCTTT,CSARQDINTEAFF
TRBD1,.,TRBV12-5,TRBJ1-5,TGTGCTAGTGGTTACACAGGGGCCTCTGGACTTCAGCATTTT,CASGYTGASGLQHF
.,once,TRBV5-1,TRBJ1-4,TGCGCCAGCAGCTTTGTGGGAGTTAATGAAAAACTGTTTTTT,CASSFVGVNEKLFF
TRBD2,.,TRBV18,TRBJ2-5,TGTGCCAGCTCACCTGTACTAGCGGGGGGCCAAGAGACCCAGTACTTC,CASSPVLAGGQETQYF